Listed below are T cell receptor beta chains from one sample, sequenced in a study of regulatory T cells in long-lasting Graves disease. One entry per CDR3 protein, called by TCRdb with MiXCR from the multiplex PCR reads. Among about 200,000 distinct CDR3 sequences listed, 15% to 20% were seen once. The sequences come from peripheral blood mononuclear cells (PBMCs), collected at new diagnosis, from a patient treated with antithyroid drugs. Receptors originate from a female donor with Graves disease. Each CDR3 is given with its conserved first and last residue. D genes are given only for firm matches. Not all rows give a size; the values are once, few, many and, for expanded clones, a class.

clone size: .; D gene: .; V gene: TRBV9; J gene: TRBJ2-5; CDR3 protein: CASSALTGETQYF
clone size: many; D gene: .; V gene: TRBV27; J gene: TRBJ1-5; CDR3 protein: CASTPDSYGNQPQHF
clone size: few; D gene: .; V gene: TRBV11-2; J gene: TRBJ2-3; CDR3 protein: CASSLGRSADTQYF
clone size: many; D gene: .; V gene: TRBV3-1; J gene: TRBJ2-7; CDR3 protein: CASSQGGPGRGQISEQYF
clone size: .; D gene: .; V gene: TRBV6-1; J gene: TRBJ2-2; CDR3 protein: CASGEEPEGELFF
clone size: many; D gene: TRBD1; V gene: TRBV4-2; J gene: TRBJ2-7; CDR3 protein: CASSQDNEGARGEQYF
clone size: few; D gene: TRBD2; V gene: TRBV20-1; J gene: TRBJ2-5; CDR3 protein: CSARQPGLAETQYF
clone size: many; D gene: TRBD1; V gene: TRBV20-1; J gene: TRBJ2-1; CDR3 protein: CSANRDSSYNEQFF
clone size: many; D gene: TRBD1; V gene: TRBV2; J gene: TRBJ1-6; CDR3 protein: CASNRDRGNSPLHF
clone size: many; D gene: .; V gene: TRBV7-9; J gene: TRBJ2-3; CDR3 protein: CASSPPGVSTDTQYF
clone size: few; D gene: TRBD1; V gene: TRBV28; J gene: TRBJ2-3; CDR3 protein: CASRGTGRGTDTQYF
clone size: many; D gene: TRBD1; V gene: TRBV30; J gene: TRBJ1-4; CDR3 protein: CAWNSGQGNEKLFF
clone size: many; D gene: .; V gene: TRBV9; J gene: TRBJ2-7; CDR3 protein: CASSVVGRIYEQYF
clone size: .; D gene: TRBD2; V gene: TRBV9; J gene: TRBJ2-3; CDR3 protein: CASSVGNHLAGGADTQYF
clone size: .; D gene: TRBD2; V gene: TRBV12-3/TRBV12-4; J gene: .; CDR3 protein: CASSRTSGSSSQFF
clone size: many; D gene: TRBD1; V gene: TRBV5-1; J gene: TRBJ1-1; CDR3 protein: CASSIGTGKFF
clone size: many; D gene: .; V gene: TRBV6-2/TRBV6-3; J gene: TRBJ1-6; CDR3 protein: CASSYSQTYNSPLHF
clone size: many; D gene: .; V gene: TRBV3-1; J gene: TRBJ2-7; CDR3 protein: CASSSDRLYEQYF
clone size: few; D gene: .; V gene: TRBV7-3; J gene: TRBJ2-6; CDR3 protein: CASSLQSSGANVPTF
clone size: many; D gene: .; V gene: TRBV11-2; J gene: TRBJ2-3; CDR3 protein: CAGSFTGTGLKDTQYF
clone size: .; D gene: .; V gene: TRBV6-1; J gene: TRBJ1-2; CDR3 protein: CASSRTAERDYGYTF
clone size: few; D gene: TRBD1; V gene: TRBV20-1; J gene: TRBJ2-1; CDR3 protein: CSAQTGGNEQFF
clone size: .; D gene: TRBD1; V gene: TRBV20-1; J gene: TRBJ1-2; CDR3 protein: CSARQQGLHGYTF
clone size: many; D gene: .; V gene: TRBV4-1; J gene: TRBJ2-5; CDR3 protein: CASSQLLQETQYF
clone size: many; D gene: .; V gene: TRBV9; J gene: TRBJ2-6; CDR3 protein: CASSPSGYGANVLTF
clone size: many; D gene: TRBD1; V gene: TRBV6-5; J gene: TRBJ2-5; CDR3 protein: CASSYSNRGETQYF
clone size: many; D gene: .; V gene: TRBV15; J gene: TRBJ1-2; CDR3 protein: CATSPGYYGYTF
clone size: many; D gene: TRBD2; V gene: TRBV7-2; J gene: TRBJ2-7; CDR3 protein: CASSSTGTRGYEQYF
clone size: many; D gene: .; V gene: TRBV11-3; J gene: TRBJ2-6; CDR3 protein: CASSHPTWTASGANVLTF
clone size: many; D gene: TRBD2; V gene: TRBV28; J gene: TRBJ2-1; CDR3 protein: CASSLGASGRRYNEQFF
clone size: many; D gene: TRBD1; V gene: TRBV14; J gene: TRBJ1-2; CDR3 protein: CASSRTGTHGYTF
clone size: .; D gene: .; V gene: TRBV11-3; J gene: TRBJ2-5; CDR3 protein: CASSSGPVQETQYF
clone size: many; D gene: TRBD1; V gene: TRBV6-1; J gene: TRBJ1-2; CDR3 protein: CASSRQGTVSGYTF
clone size: many; D gene: .; V gene: TRBV11-2; J gene: TRBJ2-7; CDR3 protein: CASSSPGFEQYF
clone size: .; D gene: TRBD1; V gene: TRBV19; J gene: TRBJ1-5; CDR3 protein: CAGSGTGDQPQHF
clone size: many; D gene: .; V gene: TRBV20-1; J gene: TRBJ2-7; CDR3 protein: CSARGRRGADFIASGYEQYF
clone size: .; D gene: TRBD2; V gene: TRBV28; J gene: TRBJ2-1; CDR3 protein: CASSGGTSGIEQFF
clone size: many; D gene: TRBD1; V gene: TRBV19; J gene: TRBJ2-4; CDR3 protein: CASTDRGGKNIQYF
clone size: .; D gene: TRBD2; V gene: TRBV19; J gene: TRBJ2-1; CDR3 protein: CASSPRGAGGSYNEQFF
clone size: many; D gene: TRBD1; V gene: TRBV27; J gene: TRBJ2-2; CDR3 protein: CASTVDRATGELFF
clone size: many; D gene: .; V gene: TRBV28; J gene: TRBJ1-1; CDR3 protein: CASSPGLGEAFF
clone size: many; D gene: .; V gene: TRBV12-3/TRBV12-4; J gene: TRBJ1-5; CDR3 protein: CASSLWGEGNQPQHF
clone size: many; D gene: .; V gene: TRBV28; J gene: TRBJ2-2; CDR3 protein: CASSFPHTGELFF
clone size: many; D gene: TRBD1; V gene: TRBV11-1; J gene: TRBJ2-7; CDR3 protein: CASSTGLGQGAYEQYF
clone size: many; D gene: .; V gene: TRBV3-1; J gene: TRBJ2-7; CDR3 protein: CASSQVRGTYEQYF
clone size: many; D gene: .; V gene: TRBV4-1; J gene: TRBJ1-6; CDR3 protein: CASSQDPVKPLHF
clone size: .; D gene: .; V gene: TRBV2; J gene: TRBJ2-7; CDR3 protein: CATMQTRSSYEQYF
clone size: many; D gene: .; V gene: TRBV7-8; J gene: TRBJ2-7; CDR3 protein: CASSVTGTLYEQYF
clone size: many; D gene: .; V gene: TRBV10-1; J gene: TRBJ1-1; CDR3 protein: CASCSGSTEAFF
clone size: many; D gene: TRBD2; V gene: TRBV6-1; J gene: TRBJ2-3; CDR3 protein: CASSDLRGTSESTDTQYF
clone size: many; D gene: .; V gene: TRBV12-3/TRBV12-4; J gene: TRBJ1-5; CDR3 protein: CASSFGGRSGNQPQHF
clone size: .; D gene: .; V gene: TRBV6-5; J gene: TRBJ1-1; CDR3 protein: CASSYSIGRDLNTEAFF
clone size: .; D gene: .; V gene: TRBV12-3/TRBV12-4; J gene: TRBJ1-2; CDR3 protein: CASSLGWRDYGYTF
clone size: many; D gene: .; V gene: TRBV6-1; J gene: TRBJ1-6; CDR3 protein: CASSMGASPLHF